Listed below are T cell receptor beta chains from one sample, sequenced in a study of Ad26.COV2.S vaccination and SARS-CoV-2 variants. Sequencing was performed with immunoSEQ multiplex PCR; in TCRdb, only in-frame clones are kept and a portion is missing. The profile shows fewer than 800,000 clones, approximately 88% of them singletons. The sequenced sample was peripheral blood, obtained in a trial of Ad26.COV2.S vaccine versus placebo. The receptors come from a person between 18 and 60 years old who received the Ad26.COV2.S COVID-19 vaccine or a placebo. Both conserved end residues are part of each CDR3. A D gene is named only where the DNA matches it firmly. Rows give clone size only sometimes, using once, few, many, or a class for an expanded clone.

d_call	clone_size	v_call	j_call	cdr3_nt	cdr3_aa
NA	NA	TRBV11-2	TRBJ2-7	TGTGCCAGCAGCCCGTACTACGAGCAGTACTTC	CASSPYYEQYF
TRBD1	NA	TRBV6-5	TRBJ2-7	TGTGCCAGCAGTTACTCGATACCGGACAGGGACTACGAGCAGTACTTC	CASSYSIPDRDYEQYF
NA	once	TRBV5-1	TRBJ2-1	TGCGCCAGCAGCTTGGATGCTAGCTGGGGAAATGAGCAGTTCTTC	CASSLDASWGNEQFF
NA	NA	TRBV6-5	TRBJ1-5	TGTGCCAGCAGTCCCCGCGGGCGTAGCAATCAGCCCCAGCATTTT	CASSPRGRSNQPQHF
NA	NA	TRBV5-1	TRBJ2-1	TGCGCCAGCAGCTTGGCTATACGCTCCTACAATGAGCAGTTCTTC	CASSLAIRSYNEQFF
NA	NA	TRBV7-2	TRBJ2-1	TGTGCCAGCAGCGCGGCTAGAAATGAGCAGTTCTTC	CASSAARNEQFF
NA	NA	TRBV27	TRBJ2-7	TGTGCCAGCAGTTTACTGGGGCAGCCGGGGAAGGAGCAGTACTTC	CASSLLGQPGKEQYF
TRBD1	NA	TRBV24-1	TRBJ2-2	TGTGCCACCAGTGATCCAGGGGGAACCGGGGAGCTGTTTTTT	CATSDPGGTGELFF
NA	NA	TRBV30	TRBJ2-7	TGTGCCTGGAGTACCCCGGCGGGGCAGTACTTC	CAWSTPAGQYF
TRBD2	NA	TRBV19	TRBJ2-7	TGTGCCAGTAGTGGGGGGACTAGCGGGCCCTACGAGCAGTACTTC	CASSGGTSGPYEQYF
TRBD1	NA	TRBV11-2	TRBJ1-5	TGTGCCAGCAGCCGACGGGTTGGATCAGGGGGCGGTCAGCCCCAGCATTTT	CASSRRVGSGGGQPQHF
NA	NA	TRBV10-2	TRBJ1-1	TGCGCCAGCAGTGAGGAGTTATGGGGCACTGAAGCTTTCTTT	CASSEELWGTEAFF
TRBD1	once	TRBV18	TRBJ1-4	TGTGCCAGCTCAGCCCGACTGGGACAGGGCTATAATGAAAAACTGTTTTTT	CASSARLGQGYNEKLFF
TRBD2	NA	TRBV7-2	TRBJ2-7	TGTGCCAGCAGCGTTACTAGCGGGTACTCCTACGAGCAGTACTTC	CASSVTSGYSYEQYF
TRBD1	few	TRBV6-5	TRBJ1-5	TGTGCCAGCAGTTACGCACAGGGGGCACAGCCCCAGCATTTT	CASSYAQGAQPQHF
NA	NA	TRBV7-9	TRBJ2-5	TGTGCCAGCAGCCCCGACGTCGGGGTTGGTGAGACCCAGTACTTC	CASSPDVGVGETQYF
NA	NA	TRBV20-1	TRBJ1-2	TGCAGTCTGGTGGGACTGTGGGGCTACACCTTC	CSLVGLWGYTF
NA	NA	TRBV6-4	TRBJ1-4	TGTGCCAGCCGAGCGTTCCGGAATGAAAAACTGTTTTTT	CASRAFRNEKLFF
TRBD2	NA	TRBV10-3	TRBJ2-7	TGTGCCATCAGTGAGTGGCGGGAGAGCTCCTACGAGCAGTACTTC	CAISEWRESSYEQYF
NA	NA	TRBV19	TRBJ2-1	TGTGCCAGTTCCCGCGCTGGACAGAGTCCCTACAATGAGCAGTTCTTC	CASSRAGQSPYNEQFF
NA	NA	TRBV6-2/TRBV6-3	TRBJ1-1	TGTGCCAGCAGTCAGCACAAACAGGAGATGAACACTGAAGCTTTCTTT	CASSQHKQEMNTEAFF
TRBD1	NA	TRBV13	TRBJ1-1	TGTGCCAGCAGCTTTTCAGGGGGCCTCACTGAAGCTTTCTTT	CASSFSGGLTEAFF
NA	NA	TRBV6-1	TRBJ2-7	TGTGCCAGCAGTGATGGAATGGGCTACGAGCAGTACTTC	CASSDGMGYEQYF
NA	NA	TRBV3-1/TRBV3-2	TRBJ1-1	TGTGCCAGCGGTTCTGGGACACAGTTTAAGCAAGCTTTCTTT	CASGSGTQFKQAFF